This is a list of T cell receptor beta chains from one sample in a study of vaccination and CD4 T cells after COVID-19. Their cognate antigens are unknown. TCRdb passed the PCR reads through MiXCR, listing each CDR3 protein once. The sample records about 20,000 distinct CDR3 sequences, about 43% being singletons. Sequences were derived from CD4+ T cells from blood, cultured in vitro, sampled after SARS-CoV-2 vaccination. These TCRs come from a human donor who had recovered from COVID-19. Both conserved end residues are part of each CDR3. The D gene is left open where the match is weak.

TRBV6-1,13,.,CASSASGAGEYTF
TRBV20-1,15,.,CSARRTGTQNQPQHF
TRBV28,14,TRBD1,CASSSSWDRETQYF
TRBV20-1,15,.,CSARDVWQGDGELFF
TRBV7-2,16,TRBD1,CASSLALGQGFDGYTF
TRBV20-1,10,.,CSAGVDEQYF
TRBV19,14,.,CASVPRWENTEAFF
TRBV19,14,.,CASSSGLYLSEQYF
TRBV20-1,18,TRBD2,CSARTWGLAGSSTDTQYF
TRBV11-3,15,TRBD2,CASSSGLAGSYEQYF
TRBV20-1,12,.,CSASREEETQYF
TRBV6-1,14,.,CASSPQPGNYGYTF
TRBV6-2/TRBV6-3,15,.,CASSRQSSYNSPLHF
TRBV19,13,.,CASSGTRNNEQFF
TRBV7-2,14,.,CASSGGNSNQPQHF
TRBV7-2,11,TRBD1,CASTTGGGYTF
TRBV6-2/TRBV6-3,14,.,CASSHYTSQETQYF
TRBV6-2/TRBV6-3,17,TRBD2,CASRTTGTSGTKNIQYF
TRBV10-3,13,.,CAISESATATQYF
TRBV2,11,.,CASRVAGELFF
TRBV7-9,16,.,CASSILNTGSYNEQFF
TRBV7-9,16,.,CASSLALRNLGETQYF
TRBV7-2,14,TRBD2,CASSSLAEINEQFF
TRBV7-8,14,TRBD2,CASLAGGRYNEQFF
TRBV6-1,13,.,CASSEAGNYGYTF
TRBV18,14,.,CASSPLGGRNGYTF
TRBV6-5,14,TRBD1,CASSLDRRVTEAFF
TRBV25-1,16,.,CASSELGGSSTDTQYF
TRBV30,14,TRBD1,CAWGQGPRPGGYTF
TRBV28,13,.,CASSEKSLGGYTF
TRBV19,13,.,CARALAGQETQYF
TRBV6-1,12,.,CASTVGVDTLHF
TRBV7-2,14,.,CASSLGTGSKTQYF
TRBV7-2,15,.,CASSPLFHSNQPQHF
TRBV10-3,14,.,CAISESPFDSPLHF
TRBV27,14,.,CASSLLGADTEAFF
TRBV7-9,14,.,CASSAGPPSTEAFF
TRBV24-1,16,TRBD2,CATSDFGLAVTDTQYF
TRBV6-5,15,.,CASSYSGRDPYEQYF
TRBV19,15,TRBD1,CASSTGQGSYNEQFF
TRBV6-1,10,.,CASGYTEAFF
TRBV28,14,.,CASSAGAGHQPQHF
TRBV11-3,14,.,CASRIRQENTEAFF
TRBV20-1,14,.,CSAKQDPANYGYTF
TRBV28,12,.,CASSLGQYEQYF
TRBV18,12,TRBD1,CASSPRGGGAFF
TRBV20-1,12,.,CSAEQAYYGYTF
TRBV20-1,13,.,CSAREKGELLAFF
TRBV24-1,14,.,CATRQGTGTDTQYF
TRBV23-1,14,TRBD1,CASSKGQVRSPLHF
TRBV7-9,14,.,CASSFRPEAGELFF
TRBV20-1,13,TRBD1,CSAPTGGWREQYF
TRBV9,12,.,CASSSGTSPLHF